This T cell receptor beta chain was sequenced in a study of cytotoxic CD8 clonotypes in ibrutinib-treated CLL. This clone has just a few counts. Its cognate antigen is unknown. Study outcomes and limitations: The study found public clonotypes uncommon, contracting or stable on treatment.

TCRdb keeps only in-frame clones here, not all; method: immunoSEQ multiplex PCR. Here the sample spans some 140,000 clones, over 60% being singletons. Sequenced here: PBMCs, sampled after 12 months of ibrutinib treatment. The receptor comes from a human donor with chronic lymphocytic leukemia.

The DNA for the CDR3 is TGTGCCAGCAGCGCCCCGGGACTACACACAGATACGCAGTATTTT. Translated, it gives CASSAPGLHTDTQYF. The rearrangement uses TRBV5-6 and TRBJ2-3, with 7 bases lining up with TRBD2. The CDR3 is made up of 15 amino acids. V lost 4 bases and J lost 2; bases outside the gene matches: 7. Germline CDR1 is SGHDT and CDR2 is YYEEEE.